This TCR beta chain was found in a study of cytomegalovirus exposure and HLA in healthy donors. Study-wide findings and caveats: In vitro testing confirmed a few CMV-associated chains as specific for CMV antigens. Some TCR beta chains (164 of them) were listed as cytomegalovirus-associated.

About this clone: The antigen is undetermined.

Clones were read by immunoSEQ multiplex PCR, and TCRdb kept only the in-frame ones, dropping some. The table lists about 150,000 clones, roughly 84% of them singletons, with approximately 2.2% in the top ten. The CDR3 is made up of 14 amino acids. The germline gives CDR1 SGHRS, CDR2 YFSETQ. J gave up 2 bases and V 7 bases, and 9 bases lay outside the gene matches. This receptor was identified in a human donor in good health. Sequenced sample: PBMCs. The chain uses TRBV5-1 and TRBJ2-7; 7 positions agree with TRBD2. The CDR3 loop reads CASGRADVAYEQYF. For the CDR3, the DNA is TGCGCCAGCGGGAGGGCGGACGTCGCCTACGAGCAGTACTTC.